This TCR beta chain was observed in a study of T cells in Graves' hyperthyroidism and ophthalmopathy. Overall study findings and caveats: Clonotypes that were expanded in thyroid above 0.001 mostly appeared in blood too.

The CDR3 has 13 residues. Trimming left V 7 bases short and J 5 bases short, with 14 bases between. Germline CDR1 and CDR2: MDHEN and SYDVKM. In this sample, this clonotype turned up many times. What it binds is not known. Amplification targeted TCR beta CDR3 regions from RNA transcripts. In the first-round RT-PCR of the TCR CDR3, the HTBI primer set was used. A single record per CDR3 protein comes from TCRdb applying MiXCR to the multiplex PCR reads. The table has fewer than 450,000 distinct CDR3 sequences, about a sixth seen once; the top ten hold around a third. Progressors' blood was drawn at hyperthyroidism diagnosis, before ophthalmopathy symptoms.

Sequencing used blood. The sequence was obtained from a young woman with Graves' hyperthyroidism that later progressed to Graves' ophthalmopathy. The chain employs TRBV28 and TRBJ2-5, with D perhaps assigned TRBD1 or TRBD2 (5 bases each). The CDR3 coding sequence is TGTGCCAGCACCCCGTATGGGACCGAGACCCAGTACTTC. This sequence encodes CASTPYGTETQYF.